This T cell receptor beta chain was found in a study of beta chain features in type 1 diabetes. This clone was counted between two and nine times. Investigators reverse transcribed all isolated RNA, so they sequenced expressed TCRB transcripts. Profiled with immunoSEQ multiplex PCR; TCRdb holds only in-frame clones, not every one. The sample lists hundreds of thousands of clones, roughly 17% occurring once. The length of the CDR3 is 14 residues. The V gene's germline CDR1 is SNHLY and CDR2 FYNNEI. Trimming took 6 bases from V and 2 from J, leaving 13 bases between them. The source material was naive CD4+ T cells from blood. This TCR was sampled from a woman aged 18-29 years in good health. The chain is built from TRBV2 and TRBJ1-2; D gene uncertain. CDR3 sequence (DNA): TGTGCCAGCAGCGCAGAGACCAAGAACTATGGCTACACCTTC. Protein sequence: CASSAETKNYGYTF.